This entry features one TCR beta chain sequence. As yet, its antigen is unknown. Each sample yielded at least 5 micrograms of PBMC total RNA. A second PCR of 7 to 11 cycles used a sample-barcoded 5' primer and a J-beta primer mix. A template-switch adaptor containing 12 random nucleotides labeled each cDNA molecule. TCRdb recomputed calls from the 5' RACE reads with MiXCR, one row per CDR3 protein. The sample lists under 2,000,000 distinct CDR3 sequences, 40% to 55% occurring once. CDR3 length: 16 residues. Trimming removed 0 bases from V and 2 bases from J, with 12 bases in between. CDR1 and CDR2 (germline): LGHNA, YSLEER. This sample was included in a study of blood T cells in healthy people across ages. Points from the study as a whole: Among T cells, TCR beta diversity per million cells dropped roughly linearly as age rose. Considered underestimates were the diversity estimates obtained from one million T cells.

The sample consisted of blood. This chain joins TRBV4-3 and TRBJ2-3; D gene ambiguous. The sequence came from a woman aged 40-49 years in good health. The CDR3 DNA reads TGCGCCAGCAGCCAAGATATCGGTAAAGCCACAGATACGCAGTATTTT. The encoded protein is CASSQDIGKATDTQYF.